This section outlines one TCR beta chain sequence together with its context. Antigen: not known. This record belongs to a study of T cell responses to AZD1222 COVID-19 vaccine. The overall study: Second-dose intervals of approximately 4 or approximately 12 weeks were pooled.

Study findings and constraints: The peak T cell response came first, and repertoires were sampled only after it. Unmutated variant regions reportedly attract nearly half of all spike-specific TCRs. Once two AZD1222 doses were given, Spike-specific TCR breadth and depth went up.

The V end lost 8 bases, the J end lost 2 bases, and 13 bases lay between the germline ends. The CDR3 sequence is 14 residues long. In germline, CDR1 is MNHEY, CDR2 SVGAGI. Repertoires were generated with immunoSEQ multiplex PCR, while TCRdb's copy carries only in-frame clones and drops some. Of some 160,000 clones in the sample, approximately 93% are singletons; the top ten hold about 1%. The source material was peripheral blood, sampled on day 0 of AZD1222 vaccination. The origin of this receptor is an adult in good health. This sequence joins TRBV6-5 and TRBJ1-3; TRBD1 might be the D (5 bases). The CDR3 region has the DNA TGTGCCAGCGGAGAGGGACGGGCTGGAAACACCATATATTTT. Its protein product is CASGEGRAGNTIYF.